One and the same sample provided the 7 T cell receptor beta chains below, sequenced in a study of blood T cell repertoires in COVID-19. The method was immunoSEQ multiplex PCR; TCRdb's version includes in-frame clones alone and lacks a portion of them. The sample includes roughly 120,000 clones, about 80% of them seen just once. The sample taken for sequencing was peripheral blood. These receptors were collected from a woman between 55 and 75 years old with acute or convalescent COVID-19.

The V call is TRBV25-1, the J call TRBJ1-2; D uncertain. Germline V gene sequence: CDR1 MGHDK, CDR2 SYGVNS. V was pared by 3 bases and J by 4 bases, with 3 bases between. This CDR3 spans 11 amino acids. The CDR3 DNA sequence: TGTGCCAGCAGTGACCTCTATGGCTACACCTTC. This sequence encodes CASSDLYGYTF.

This clone was counted only a few times. The genes are TRBV29-1 and TRBJ1-2; no firm D call. From germline, CDR1 is SQVTM and CDR2 ANQGSEA. The length of the CDR3 is 10 residues. Trimming took off 5 bases at V and 6 bases at J, with 7 bases between the two ends. The CDR3 here is CSVRENGYTF. The CDR3 region has the DNA TGCAGCGTTCGGGAGAATGGCTACACCTTC.

The chain combines TRBV6-5 with TRBJ1-3, with D unclear. Germline V gene data show CDR1 as MNHEY and CDR2 as SVGAGI. V dropped 6 bases and J dropped 11 bases, with 20 bases sitting between them. The CDR3 sequence is 14 residues long. This chain's CDR3 is CASRRESARAPIYF. The CDR3 bases are TGTGCCAGCAGACGGGAGTCAGCCCGTGCGCCCATATATTTT.

This rearrangement joins TRBV19 to TRBJ1-2, with D uncertain. There are 15 residues in the CDR3. CDR1 LNHDA and CDR2 SQIVND come from the germline V gene (reference sequence). V was shortened by 5 bases and J by 6 bases, with 19 bases between the two germline ends. In DNA form, the CDR3 reads TGTGCCAGTAGTCTGGTGCGAGGGCAGTCGGATGGCTACACCTTC. It is translated as CASSLVRGQSDGYTF.

This sequence joins TRBV5-1 and TRBJ1-6, with 9 positions matching TRBD1. CDR1 is SGHRS and CDR2 is YFSETQ in the germline V gene. The V gene end was trimmed by 0 bases and the J gene end by 9 bases; junction bases not matched to a gene: 4. The CDR3 is made up of 15 amino acids. CDR3 amino acids: CASSLEGTGTSPLHF. The CDR3 nucleotides are TGCGCCAGCAGCTTGGAGGGGACAGGGACTTCACCCCTCCACTTT. Full variable domain (missing parts from reference TRBV5-1 and TRBJ1-6): KAGVTQTPRYLIKTRGQQVTLSCSPISGHRSVSWYQQTPGQGLQFLFEYFSETQRNKGNFPGRFSGRQFSNSRSEMNVSTLELGDSALYLCASSLEGTGTSPLHFGNGTRLTVT.

The gene calls are TRBV18 and TRBJ1-1; possibly TRBD1 for D (5 bases). The germline V and J ends were trimmed by 3 bases and 0 bases, with 11 bases remaining between them. Germline-derived CDR1 and CDR2 are KGHSH and LQKENI. The CDR3 runs 15 residues. CDR3 protein: CASSPGRQMNTEAFF. The CDR3 nucleotides read TGTGCCAGCTCACCCGGACGACAGATGAACACTGAAGCTTTCTTT.

The chain combines TRBV5-4 with TRBJ1-2, with 7 bases that match TRBD1. V trimming: 0 bases; J trimming: 2 bases; junction bases outside the gene matches: 10. Germline V gives CDR1 SGHNT, CDR2 YYREEE (reference sequence). This CDR3 has 17 residues. The CDR3, as DNA: TGTGCCAGCAGCTTGGGCCGACAGGGCGGTTTAAACTATGGCTACACCTTC. Protein sequence: CASSLGRQGGLNYGYTF. Variable domain in full (rest from reference TRBV5-4 and TRBJ1-2): ETGVTQSPTHLIKTRGQQVTLRCSSQSGHNTVSWYQQALGQGPQFIFQYYREEENGRGNFPPRFSGLQFPNYSSELNVNALELDDSALYLCASSLGRQGGLNYGYTFGSGTRLTVV.